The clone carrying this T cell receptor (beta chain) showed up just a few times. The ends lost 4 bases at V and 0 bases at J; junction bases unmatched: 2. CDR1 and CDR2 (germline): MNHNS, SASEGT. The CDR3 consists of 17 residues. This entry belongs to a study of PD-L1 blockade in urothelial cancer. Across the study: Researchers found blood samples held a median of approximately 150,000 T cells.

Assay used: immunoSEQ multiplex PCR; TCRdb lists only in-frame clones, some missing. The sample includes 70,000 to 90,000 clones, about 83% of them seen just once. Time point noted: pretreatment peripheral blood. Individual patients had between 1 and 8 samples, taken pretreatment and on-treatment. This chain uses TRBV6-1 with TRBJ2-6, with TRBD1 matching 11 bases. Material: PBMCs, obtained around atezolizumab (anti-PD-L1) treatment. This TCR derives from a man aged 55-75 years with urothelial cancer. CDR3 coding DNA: TGTGCCAGCAGTGTGGACAGGGGGCACTCTGGGGCCAACGTCCTGACTTTC. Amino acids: CASSVDRGHSGANVLTF.